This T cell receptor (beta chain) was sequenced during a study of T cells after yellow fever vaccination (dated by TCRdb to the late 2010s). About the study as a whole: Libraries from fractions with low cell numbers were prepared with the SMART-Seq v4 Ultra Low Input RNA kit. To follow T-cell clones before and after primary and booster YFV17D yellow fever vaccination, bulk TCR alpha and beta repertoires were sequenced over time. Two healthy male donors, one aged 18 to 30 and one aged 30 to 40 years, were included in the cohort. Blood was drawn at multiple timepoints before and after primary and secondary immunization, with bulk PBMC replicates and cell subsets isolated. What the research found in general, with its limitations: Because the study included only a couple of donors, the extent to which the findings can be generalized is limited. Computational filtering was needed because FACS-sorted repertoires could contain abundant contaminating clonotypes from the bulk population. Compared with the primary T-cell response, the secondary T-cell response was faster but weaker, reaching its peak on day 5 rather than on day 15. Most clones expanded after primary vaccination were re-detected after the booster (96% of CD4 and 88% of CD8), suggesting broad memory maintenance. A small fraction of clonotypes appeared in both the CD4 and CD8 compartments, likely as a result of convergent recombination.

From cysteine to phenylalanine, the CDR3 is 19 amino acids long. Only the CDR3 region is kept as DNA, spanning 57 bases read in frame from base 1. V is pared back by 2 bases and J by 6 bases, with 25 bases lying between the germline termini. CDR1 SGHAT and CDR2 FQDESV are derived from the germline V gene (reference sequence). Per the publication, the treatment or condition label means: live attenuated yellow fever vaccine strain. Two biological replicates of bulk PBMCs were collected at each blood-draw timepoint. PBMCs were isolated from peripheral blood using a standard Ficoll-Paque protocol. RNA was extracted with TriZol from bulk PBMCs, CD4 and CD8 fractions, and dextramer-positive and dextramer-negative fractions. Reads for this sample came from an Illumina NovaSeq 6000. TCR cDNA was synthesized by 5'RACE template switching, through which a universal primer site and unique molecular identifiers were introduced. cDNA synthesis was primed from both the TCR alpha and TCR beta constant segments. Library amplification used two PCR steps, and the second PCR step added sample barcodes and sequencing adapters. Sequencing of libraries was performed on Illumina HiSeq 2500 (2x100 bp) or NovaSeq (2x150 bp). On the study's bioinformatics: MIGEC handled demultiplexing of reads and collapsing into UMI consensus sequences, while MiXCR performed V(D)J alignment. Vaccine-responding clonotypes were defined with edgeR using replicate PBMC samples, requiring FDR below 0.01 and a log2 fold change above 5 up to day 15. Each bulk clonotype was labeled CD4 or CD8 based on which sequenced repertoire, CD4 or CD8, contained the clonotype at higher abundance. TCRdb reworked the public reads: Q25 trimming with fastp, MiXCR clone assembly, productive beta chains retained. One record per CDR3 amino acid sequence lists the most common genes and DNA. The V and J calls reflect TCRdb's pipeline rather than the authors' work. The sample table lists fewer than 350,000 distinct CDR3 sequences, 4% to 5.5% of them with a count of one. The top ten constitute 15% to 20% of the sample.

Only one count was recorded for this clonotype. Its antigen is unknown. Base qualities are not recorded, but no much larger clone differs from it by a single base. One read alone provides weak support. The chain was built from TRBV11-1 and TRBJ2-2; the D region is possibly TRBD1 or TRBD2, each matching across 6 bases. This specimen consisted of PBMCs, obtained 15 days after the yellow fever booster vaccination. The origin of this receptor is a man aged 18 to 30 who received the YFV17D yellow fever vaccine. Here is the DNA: TGTGCCAGCAGCTTATCCCAGTGGGGGGCTTTAATAGGTTCCGGGGAGCTGTTTTTT. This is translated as CASSLSQWGALIGSGELFF.